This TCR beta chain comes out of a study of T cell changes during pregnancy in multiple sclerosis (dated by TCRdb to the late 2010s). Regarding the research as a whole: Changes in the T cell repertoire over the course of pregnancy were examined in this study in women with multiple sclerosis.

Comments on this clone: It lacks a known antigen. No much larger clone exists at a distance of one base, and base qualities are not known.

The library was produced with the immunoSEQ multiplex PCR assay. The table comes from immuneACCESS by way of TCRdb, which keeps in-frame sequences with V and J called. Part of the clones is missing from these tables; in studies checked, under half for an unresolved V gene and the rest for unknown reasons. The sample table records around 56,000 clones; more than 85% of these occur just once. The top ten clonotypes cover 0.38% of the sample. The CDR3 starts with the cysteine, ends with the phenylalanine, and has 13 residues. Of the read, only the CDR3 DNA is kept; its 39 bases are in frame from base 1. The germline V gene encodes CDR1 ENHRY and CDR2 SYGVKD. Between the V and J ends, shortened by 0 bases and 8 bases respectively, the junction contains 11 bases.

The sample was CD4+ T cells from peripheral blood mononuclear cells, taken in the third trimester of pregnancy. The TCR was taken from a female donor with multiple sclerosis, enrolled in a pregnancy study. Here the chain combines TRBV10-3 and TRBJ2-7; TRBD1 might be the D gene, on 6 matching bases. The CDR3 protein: CAISESDSPKQYF. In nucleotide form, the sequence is TGTGCCATCAGTGAGTCGGACAGCCCGAAGCAGTACTTC.